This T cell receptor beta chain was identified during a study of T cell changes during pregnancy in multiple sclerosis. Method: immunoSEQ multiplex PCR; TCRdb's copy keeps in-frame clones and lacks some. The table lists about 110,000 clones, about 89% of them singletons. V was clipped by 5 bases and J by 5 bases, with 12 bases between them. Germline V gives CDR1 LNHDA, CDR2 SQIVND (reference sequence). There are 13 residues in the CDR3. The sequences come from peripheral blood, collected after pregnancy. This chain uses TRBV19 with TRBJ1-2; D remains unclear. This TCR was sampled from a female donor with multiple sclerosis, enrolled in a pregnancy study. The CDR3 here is CASSPGSQYGYTF. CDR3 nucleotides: TGTGCCAGTAGTCCTGGCTCTCAGTATGGCTACACCTTC.